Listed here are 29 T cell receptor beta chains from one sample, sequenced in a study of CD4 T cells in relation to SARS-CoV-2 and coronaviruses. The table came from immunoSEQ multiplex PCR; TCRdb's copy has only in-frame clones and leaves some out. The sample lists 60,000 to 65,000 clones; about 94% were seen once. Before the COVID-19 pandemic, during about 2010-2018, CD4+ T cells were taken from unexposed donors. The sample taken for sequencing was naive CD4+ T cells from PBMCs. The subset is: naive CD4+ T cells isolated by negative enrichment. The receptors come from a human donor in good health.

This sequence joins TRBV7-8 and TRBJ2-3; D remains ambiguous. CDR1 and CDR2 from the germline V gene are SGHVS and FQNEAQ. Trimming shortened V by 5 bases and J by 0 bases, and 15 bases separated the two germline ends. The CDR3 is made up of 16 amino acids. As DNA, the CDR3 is TGTGCCAGCAGCCCCGCCCTTACATCTAGCACAGATACGCAGTATTTT. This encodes CASSPALTSSTDTQYF.

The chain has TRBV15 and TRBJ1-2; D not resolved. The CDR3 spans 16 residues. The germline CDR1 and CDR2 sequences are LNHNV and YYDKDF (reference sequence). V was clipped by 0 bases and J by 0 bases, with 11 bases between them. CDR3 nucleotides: TGTGCCACCAGCAGAGAGGAGTGGGGAGCTAACTATGGCTACACCTTC. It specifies CATSREEWGANYGYTF.

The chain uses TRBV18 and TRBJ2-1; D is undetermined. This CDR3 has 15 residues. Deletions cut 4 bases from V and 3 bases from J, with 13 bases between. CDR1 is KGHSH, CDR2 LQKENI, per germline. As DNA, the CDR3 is TGTGCCAGCTCACGACCTGCGGCGTTCTACAATGAGCAGTTCTTC. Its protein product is CASSRPAAFYNEQFF.

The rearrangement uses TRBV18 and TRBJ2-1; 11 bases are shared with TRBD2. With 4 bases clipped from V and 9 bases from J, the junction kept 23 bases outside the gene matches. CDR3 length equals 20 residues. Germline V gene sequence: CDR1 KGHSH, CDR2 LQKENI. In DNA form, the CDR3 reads TGTGCCAGCTCACGCTCCGGGACTAGCGGTCTCATAAGCAAAGCCCCTGAGCAGTTCTTC. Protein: CASSRSGTSGLISKAPEQFF.

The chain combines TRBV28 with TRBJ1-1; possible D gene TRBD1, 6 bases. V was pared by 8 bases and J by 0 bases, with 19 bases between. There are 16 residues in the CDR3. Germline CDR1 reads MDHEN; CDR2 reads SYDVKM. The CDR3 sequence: CASRVWQGYMNTEAFF. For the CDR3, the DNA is TGTGCCAGCCGAGTATGGCAGGGGTATATGAACACTGAAGCTTTCTTT.

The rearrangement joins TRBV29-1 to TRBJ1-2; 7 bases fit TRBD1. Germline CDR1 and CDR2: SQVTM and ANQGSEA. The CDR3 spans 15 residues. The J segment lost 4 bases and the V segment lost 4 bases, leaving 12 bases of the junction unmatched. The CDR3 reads CSVAPSGTEGYGYTF. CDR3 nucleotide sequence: TGCAGCGTTGCCCCCTCCGGGACAGAGGGCTATGGCTACACCTTC.

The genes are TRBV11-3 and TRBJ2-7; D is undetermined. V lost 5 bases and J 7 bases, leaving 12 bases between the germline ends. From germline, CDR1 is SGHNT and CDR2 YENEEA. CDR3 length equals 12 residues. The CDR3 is CASSPTLGEQYF. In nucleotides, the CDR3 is TGTGCCAGCAGCCCCACTCTGGGGGAGCAGTACTTC.

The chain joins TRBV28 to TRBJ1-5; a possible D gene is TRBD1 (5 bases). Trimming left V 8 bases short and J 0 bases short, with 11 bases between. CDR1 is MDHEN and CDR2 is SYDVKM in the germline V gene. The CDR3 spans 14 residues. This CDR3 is CASLRDPSNQPQHF. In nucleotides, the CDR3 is TGTGCCAGCCTTAGGGACCCTAGCAATCAGCCCCAGCATTTT.

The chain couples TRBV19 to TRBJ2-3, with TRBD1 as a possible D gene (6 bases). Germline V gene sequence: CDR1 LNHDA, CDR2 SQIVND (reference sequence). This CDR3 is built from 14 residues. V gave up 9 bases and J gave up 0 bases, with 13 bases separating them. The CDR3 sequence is CASSTGPSTDTQYF. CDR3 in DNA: TGTGCCAGCAGCACAGGGCCCAGCACAGATACGCAGTATTTT.

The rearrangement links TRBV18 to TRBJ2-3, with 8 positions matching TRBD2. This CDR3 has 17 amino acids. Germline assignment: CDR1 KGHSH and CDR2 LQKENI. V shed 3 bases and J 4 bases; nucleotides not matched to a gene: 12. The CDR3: CASSPTRPGLVADTQYF. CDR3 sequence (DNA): TGTGCCAGCTCACCTACTCGACCGGGACTAGTGGCAGATACGCAGTATTTT.

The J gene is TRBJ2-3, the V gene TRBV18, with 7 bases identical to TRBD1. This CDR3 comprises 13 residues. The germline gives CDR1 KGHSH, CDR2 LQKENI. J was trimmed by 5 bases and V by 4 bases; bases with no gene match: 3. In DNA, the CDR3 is TGTGCCAGCTCACGACAGGGTGGAGATACGCAGTATTTT. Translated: CASSRQGGDTQYF.

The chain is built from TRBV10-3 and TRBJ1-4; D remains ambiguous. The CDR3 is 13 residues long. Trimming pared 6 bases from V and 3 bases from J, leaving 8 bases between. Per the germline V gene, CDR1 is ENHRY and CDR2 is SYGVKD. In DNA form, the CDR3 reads TGTGCCATCAGATCCGAGCCTAATGAAAAACTGTTTTTT. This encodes CAIRSEPNEKLFF.

The CDR3 coding sequence is TGTGCCAGCAGGGCTCCCGGGACAGGGGGCCGGAATGAGCAGTTCTTC. Amino acid sequence: CASRAPGTGGRNEQFF. The rearrangement links TRBV28 to TRBJ2-1, with 12 bases lining up with TRBD1. The V gene end was trimmed by 6 bases and the J gene end by 7 bases; junction bases not matched to a gene: 10. The length of the CDR3 is 16 residues. Germline CDR1 is MDHEN and CDR2 is SYDVKM.

CDR3 bases: TGTGCCAGCAGTCCCGCAGGGGGACAGGGGAGTAGGAATGAGCAGTTCTTC. Its translation: CASSPAGGQGSRNEQFF. This chain uses TRBV28 with TRBJ2-1, with 10 nucleotides matching TRBD1. CDR3 length: 17 residues. J lost 7 bases, V lost 5 bases, and 14 bases had no gene match. Looked up from germline, CDR1 is MDHEN and CDR2 is SYDVKM.

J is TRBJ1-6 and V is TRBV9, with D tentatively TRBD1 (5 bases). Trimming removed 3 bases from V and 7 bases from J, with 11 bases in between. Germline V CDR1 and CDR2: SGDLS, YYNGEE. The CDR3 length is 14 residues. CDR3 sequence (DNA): TGTGCCAGCAGCGCGACAGTGAGCAATTCACCCCTCCACTTT. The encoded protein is CASSATVSNSPLHF.

CDR3 region: CASSRTESSGNTIYF. CDR3 bases: TGCGCCAGCAGCCGGACAGAGAGCTCTGGAAACACCATATATTTT. V gene TRBV4-1 combines with J gene TRBJ1-3, with D maybe TRBD1 (6 bases). From germline, CDR1 is MGHRA and CDR2 YSYEKL. The V and J ends lost 4 bases and 0 bases respectively, with 10 bases between them. The CDR3 runs 15 residues.

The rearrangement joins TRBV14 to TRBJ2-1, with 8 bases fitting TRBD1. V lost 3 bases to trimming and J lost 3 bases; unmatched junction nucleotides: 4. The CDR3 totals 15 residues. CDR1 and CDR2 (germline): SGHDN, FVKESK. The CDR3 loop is CASSQHGTGYNEQFF. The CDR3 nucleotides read TGTGCCAGCAGCCAGCACGGGACAGGCTACAATGAGCAGTTCTTC.

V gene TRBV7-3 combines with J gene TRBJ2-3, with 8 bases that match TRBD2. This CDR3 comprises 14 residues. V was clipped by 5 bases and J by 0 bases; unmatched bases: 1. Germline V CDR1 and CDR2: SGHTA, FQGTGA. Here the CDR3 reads CASSIAGSTDTQYF. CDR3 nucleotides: TGTGCCAGCAGCATAGCGGGAAGCACAGATACGCAGTATTTT.

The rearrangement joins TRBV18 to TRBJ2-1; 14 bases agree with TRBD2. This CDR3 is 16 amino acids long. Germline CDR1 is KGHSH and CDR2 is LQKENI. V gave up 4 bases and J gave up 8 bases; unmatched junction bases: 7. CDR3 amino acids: CASSLGTSGRGDEQFF. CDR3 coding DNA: TGTGCCAGCTCACTCGGGACTAGCGGGAGAGGCGATGAGCAGTTCTTC.

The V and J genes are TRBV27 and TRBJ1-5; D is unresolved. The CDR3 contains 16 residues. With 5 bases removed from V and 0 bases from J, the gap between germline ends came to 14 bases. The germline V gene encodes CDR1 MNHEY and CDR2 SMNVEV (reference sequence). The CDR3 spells CASSPGLGNSNQPQHF. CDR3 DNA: TGTGCCAGCAGTCCCGGTCTGGGGAATAGCAATCAGCCCCAGCATTTT.

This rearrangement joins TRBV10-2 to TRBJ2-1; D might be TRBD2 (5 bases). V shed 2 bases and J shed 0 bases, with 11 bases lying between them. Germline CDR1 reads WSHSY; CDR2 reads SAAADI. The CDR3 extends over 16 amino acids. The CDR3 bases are TGCGCCAGCAGTGAGGGCGGGCTGAGCTCCTACAATGAGCAGTTCTTC. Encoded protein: CASSEGGLSSYNEQFF.

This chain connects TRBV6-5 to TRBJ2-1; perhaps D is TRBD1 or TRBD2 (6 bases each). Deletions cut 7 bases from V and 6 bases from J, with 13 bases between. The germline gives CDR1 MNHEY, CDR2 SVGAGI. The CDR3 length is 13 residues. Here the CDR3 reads CASIGGGANEQFF. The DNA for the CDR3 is TGTGCCAGCATCGGGGGCGGGGCCAATGAGCAGTTCTTC.

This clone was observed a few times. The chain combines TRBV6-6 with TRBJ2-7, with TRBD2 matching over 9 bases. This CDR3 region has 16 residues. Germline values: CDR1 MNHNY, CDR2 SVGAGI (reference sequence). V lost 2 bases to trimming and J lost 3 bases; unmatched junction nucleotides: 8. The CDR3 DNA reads TGTGCCAGCAGTTACACCGGGACTAGCCGTTACTACGAGCAGTACTTC. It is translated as CASSYTGTSRYYEQYF.

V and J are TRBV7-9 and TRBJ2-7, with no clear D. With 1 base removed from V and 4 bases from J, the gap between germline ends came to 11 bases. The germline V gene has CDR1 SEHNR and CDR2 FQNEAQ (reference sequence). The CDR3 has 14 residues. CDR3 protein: CASSLGSANYEQYF. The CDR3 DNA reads TGTGCCAGCAGCTTAGGCTCAGCCAATTACGAGCAGTACTTC.

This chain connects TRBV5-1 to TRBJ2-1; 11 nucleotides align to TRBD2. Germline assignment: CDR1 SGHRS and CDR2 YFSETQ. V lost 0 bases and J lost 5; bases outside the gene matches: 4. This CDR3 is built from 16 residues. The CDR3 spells CASSLALAGGHNEQFF. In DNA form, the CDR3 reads TGCGCCAGCAGCTTGGCTCTAGCGGGAGGTCACAATGAGCAGTTCTTC. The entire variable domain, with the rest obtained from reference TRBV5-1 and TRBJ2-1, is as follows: KAGVTQTPRYLIKTRGQQVTLSCSPISGHRSVSWYQQTPGQGLQFLFEYFSETQRNKGNFPGRFSGRQFSNSRSEMNVSTLELGDSALYLCASSLALAGGHNEQFFGPGTRLTVL.

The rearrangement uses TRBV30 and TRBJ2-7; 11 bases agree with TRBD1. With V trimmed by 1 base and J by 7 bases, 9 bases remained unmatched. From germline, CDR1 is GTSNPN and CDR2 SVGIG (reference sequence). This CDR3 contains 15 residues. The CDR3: CAWSGQDRGRREQYF. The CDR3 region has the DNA TGTGCCTGGAGTGGACAGGACAGGGGGCGCCGGGAGCAGTACTTC. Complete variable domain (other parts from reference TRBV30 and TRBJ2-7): SQTIHQWPATLVQPVGSPLSLECTVEGTSNPNLYWYRQAAGRGLQLLFYSVGIGQISSEVPQNLSASRPQDRQFILSSKKLLLSDSGFYLCAWSGQDRGRREQYFGPGTRLTVT.

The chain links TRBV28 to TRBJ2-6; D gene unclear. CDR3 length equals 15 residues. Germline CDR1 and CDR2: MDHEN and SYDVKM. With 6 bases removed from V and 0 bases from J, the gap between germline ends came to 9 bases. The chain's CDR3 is CASSTPSSGANVLTF. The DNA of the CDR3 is TGTGCCAGCAGCACGCCGAGCTCTGGGGCCAACGTCCTGACTTTC.

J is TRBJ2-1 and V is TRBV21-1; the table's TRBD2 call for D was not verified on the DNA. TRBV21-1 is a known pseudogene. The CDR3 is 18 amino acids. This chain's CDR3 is CASSSCGEGTSLHNEQFF. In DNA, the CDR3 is TGTGCCAGCAGCTCCTGCGGGGAGGGGACATCCCTTCACAATGAGCAGTTCTTC.

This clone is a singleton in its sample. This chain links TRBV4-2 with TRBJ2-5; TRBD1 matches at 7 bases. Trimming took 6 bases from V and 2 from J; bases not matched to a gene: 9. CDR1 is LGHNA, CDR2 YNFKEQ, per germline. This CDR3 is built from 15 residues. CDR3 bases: TGTGCCAGCAGGCGTGAGACAGGGTTTCAAGAGACCCAGTACTTC. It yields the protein CASRRETGFQETQYF.